This T cell receptor beta chain was captured by sequencing in a study of human T cells and chemical hapten exposure (dated by TCRdb to the early 2020s). Study-level background: For sensitization, 2% DPC in acetone was applied to a roughly 2 cm by roughly 2 cm area of upper inner arm skin. Patch testing was performed on the upper back with Finn chambers containing 0.01% DPC, and the patch tests were scored after 6 days according to International Contact Dermatitis Research Group standards. The study tracked peripheral blood TCR repertoire changes in vivo during primary and secondary sensitization to the hapten diphenylcyclopropenone (DPC) in alopecia patients. The libraries were sequenced as a pool, and the TCR yield per sample differed mostly because of small variations in library volumes within the pool. The mostly female patient cohort included alopecia areata with under or over 50% scalp involvement, alopecia totalis and alopecia universalis. About 30 alopecia patients provided blood for TCR sequencing at one to four time points (pre-sensitization, 2, 6 and 24 weeks). Blood was sampled from patients pre-sensitization (week 0) and at 2, 6 and about 24 weeks after DPC sensitization. Patients additionally received weekly therapeutic DPC doses to the scalp throughout the approximately 25-week study period.

The investigation overall reported the following: The number of PT1 expanded TCRs positively correlated with patch test score, significant at thresholds 8, 16 and 32 but not 4. After repeated subsampling, the strength of the expansion versus patch-test correlation and the threshold at which it became significant changed. Because all patients had alopecia, a presumed autoimmune disease, the immune response of the patients might differ from that of healthy individuals. Compared with pre-sensitization or healthy control sets, expanded TCRs formed significantly more large CDR3 similarity clusters, which is consistent with antigen-driven responses. DPC sensitization did not change the number of TCRs with a frequency above 1 in 1000, and there was no evidence of changes in global repertoire structure.

Remarks on this clonotype: Its antigen is currently not known. Base qualities are missing; no much larger clone stands one base away.

The library came from RACE. TCRdb lists the instrument as NextSeq 500. During library preparation, unique molecular identifiers were attached to individual cDNA molecules so that TCRs could be counted quantitatively and reproducibly. For every blood RNA sample, sequencing covered both the TCR alpha and TCR beta chains. As for how the authors treated the data: Samples had a median of 95,638 TCRs, with a range from roughly 23,224 to 700,000. The Decombinator software suite was used to annotate V, J and CDR3 in the TCR reads. For the PS versus PT1 abundance plots, all samples were subsampled to the same number of TCRs (28,000). TCRs were defined as expanded if absent before sensitization and observed at least eight times at the 2-week time point. The public reads were run again by TCRdb, first through fastp at Q25 and then through MiXCR, and only productive beta chains were kept. Records with the same CDR3 protein are collapsed into one entry carrying the most frequent genes and DNA. These V and J calls originate from TCRdb's pipeline instead of the authors' own analysis. The sample has 340,000 or so distinct CDR3 sequences on record, 5.5% to 8% of them singletons. The top ten hold around 8.2% of the sample.

The time point label of this sample denotes: patch test 1, 2 weeks after DPC sensitization. What the treatment or condition label conveys for this sample: therapeutic diphenylcyclopropenone sensitization with weekly scalp DPC. Blood at each patch-test visit was drawn before the patch test was applied. Patients were eligible if aged 18 to 70, diagnosed with alopecia and judged suitable for DPC therapy, and pregnant patients were excluded. Total RNA was extracted from unfractionated whole blood that had been collected in Tempus Blood RNA tubes. The sample here was whole blood, taken in connection with sensitization to the hapten diphenylcyclopropenone (DPC). This TCR derives from a woman younger than 35 with alopecia areata. Some clones in this sample may be carry-over from other donors' samples.

The CDR3 protein: CASIGGHSGYTEAFF. The DNA is as follows: TGTGCCAGCATTGGGGGACACTCGGGGTACACTGAAGCTTTCTTT. The chain is assembled from TRBV6-2 or TRBV6-3 and TRBJ1-1, and possibly TRBD1, on 6 matching bases. The CDR1 and CDR2 encoded by the germline V gene are MNHEY and SVGEGT. Relative to germline, V is 7 bases shorter and J is 3 bases shorter, with 18 bases between their ends. The CDR3 measures 15 amino acids from cysteine to phenylalanine. The entry retains the CDR3 DNA only, 45 bases that are in frame from base 1.